This T cell receptor (beta chain) was sequenced during a study of blood T cells in healthy people across ages. Donors gave ten milliliters of peripheral blood apiece. The use of a sample-barcoded 5' primer and a J-beta primer mix characterized a second PCR of roughly 7 to 11 cycles. Sequencing recovered at least 2.5 million CDR3-containing paired-end reads from each sample. TCRdb recomputed calls from the 5' RACE reads with MiXCR, one row per CDR3 protein. This repertoire shows 450,000 to 650,000 distinct CDR3 sequences, approximately 25% found once; its top ten account for 8.7%. This CDR3 comprises 14 residues. Trimming removed 0 bases at V and 6 bases at J, with 11 bases between. The germline CDR1 and CDR2 sequences are LGHDT and YNNKEL (reference sequence). These same records also appear under a second study, on T cells of mothers and their children. Per that study: Thymic selection shapes TCR recombination output in related pairs, and it does so similarly in unrelated pairs.

The receptor's source is a boy aged 5-17 years in good health. The sequenced material came from blood. V and J are TRBV3-1 and TRBJ1-1, with D tentatively TRBD1 (5 bases). CDR3 sequence (DNA): TGTGCCAGCAGCCAAGAGCAGGGAGGTGCTGAAGCTTTCTTT. Translated: CASSQEQGGAEAFF.